The 24 T cell receptor beta chains below all came from one sample that was sequenced in a study of a mutant IDH1 vaccine in newly diagnosed glioma. Described time point: week 35, safety follow-up. The investigators gave 300 ug of mutant IDH1 20-mer peptide in each vaccine dose, together with topical imiquimod. Clones were sequenced by immunoSEQ multiplex PCR, and TCRdb holds only the in-frame ones, with some missing. Of 35,000 to 50,000 clones listed, 65% to 90% are singletons. These receptors have no known antigen. The sequencing used PBMCs, collected from a glioma patient whose treatment included an IDH1 peptide vaccine. All receptors come from a woman between 50 and 59 years old with glioma.

The chain joins TRBV7-2 to TRBJ2-5, with D perhaps TRBD2 (6 bases). Deletions cut 5 bases from V and 5 bases from J, with 15 bases between. CDR1 and CDR2 (germline): SGHTA, FQGNSA. This CDR3 has 14 residues. CDR3 residues: CASSKSGTGETQYF. The CDR3 nucleotides are TGTGCCAGCAGCAAGTCCGGGACTGGGGAGACCCAGTACTTC.

The chain employs TRBV9 and TRBJ1-5; TRBD1 matches at 7 bases. Germline trimming cut 3 bases from V and 3 bases from J; bases unmatched to any gene: 3. Germline assignment: CDR1 SGDLS and CDR2 YYNGEE. This CDR3 comprises 14 residues. For the CDR3, the DNA is TGTGCCAGCAGCGCAGGGGGTTCCAATCAGCCCCAGCATTTT. Translating gives CASSAGGSNQPQHF.

The chain recombines TRBV6-4 with TRBJ2-1, with D unresolved. The length of the CDR3 is 11 residues. CDR1 is MRHNA, CDR2 SNTAGT, per germline. The V end was cut by 2 bases, the J end by 9 bases, with 5 bases between. CDR3 region: CASSDRSEQFF. The CDR3 DNA reads as TGTGCCAGCAGTGACAGGAGTGAGCAGTTCTTC.

This sequence joins TRBV6-5 and TRBJ1-1; 8 bases map to TRBD1. V lost 5 bases to trimming and J lost 0 bases; unmatched junction nucleotides: 2. The CDR3 runs to 14 residues. Germline V lookup: CDR1 MNHEY, CDR2 SVGAGI. The DNA for the CDR3 is TGTGCCAGCAGTCGGACAGGGCTGAACACTGAAGCTTTCTTT. Amino acids: CASSRTGLNTEAFF.

In nucleotides, the CDR3 is TGTGCCAGCAGCACGAGACGGCCAGTGGGCACAGATACGCAGTATTTT. Its translation: CASSTRRPVGTDTQYF. The V and J genes are TRBV7-2 and TRBJ2-3, with D unresolved. Trimming took 5 bases from V and 1 from J, leaving 16 bases between them. The CDR3 loop spans 16 amino acids. Germline V CDR1 and CDR2: SGHTA, FQGNSA.

This clone was picked up one time. This chain connects TRBV5-5 to TRBJ1-2, with no clear D. CDR1 SGHKS and CDR2 YYEKEE come from the germline V gene (reference sequence). Trimming shortened V by 3 bases and J by 4 bases, and 16 bases separated the two germline ends. The CDR3 spans 15 residues. CDR3: CASSSLGRPIYGYTF. The CDR3 nucleotides are TGTGCCAGCAGCTCGTTAGGACGCCCGATCTATGGCTACACCTTC.

V is TRBV20-1 and J is TRBJ2-3; D is undetermined. The CDR3 consists of 11 residues. V lost 3 bases and J 6 bases, leaving 7 bases between the germline ends. The germline CDR1 and CDR2 sequences are DFQATT and SNEGSKA (reference sequence). CDR3 in amino acids: CSASGLDTQYF. CDR3 DNA sequence: TGCAGTGCTAGTGGGTTGGATACGCAGTATTTT.

The V call is TRBV19, the J call TRBJ1-2; D is unresolved. CDR1 is LNHDA, CDR2 SQIVND, per germline (reference sequence). V was pared by 3 bases and J by 3 bases, with 8 bases between. This CDR3 is 13 amino acids long. CDR3 loop: CASSIDGYYGYTF. CDR3 DNA sequence: TGTGCCAGTAGTATTGATGGGTACTATGGCTACACCTTC.

The gene calls are TRBV2 and TRBJ2-3, with D hard to call. CDR1 and CDR2 from the germline V gene are SNHLY and FYNNEI. The CDR3 totals 14 residues. Deletions cut 7 bases from V and 2 bases from J, with 13 bases between. This chain's CDR3 is CASTRTHSTDTQYF. The CDR3 DNA sequence: TGTGCCAGCACGCGTACCCATTCCACAGATACGCAGTATTTT.

The chain has TRBV2 and TRBJ2-7; possibly TRBD1 or TRBD2 for D (6 bases each). The V and J ends lost 7 bases and 5 bases respectively, with 15 bases between them. The CDR3 loop spans 13 amino acids. Germline V CDR1 and CDR2: SNHLY, FYNNEI. This CDR3 reads CASNPGQRDEQYF. The CDR3 nucleotides are TGTGCCAGCAACCCCGGACAGCGGGACGAGCAGTACTTC. Drawing the rest from reference TRBV2 and TRBJ2-7, the complete variable domain is EPEVTQTPSHQVTQMGQEVILRCVPISNHLYFYWYRQILGQKVEFLVSFYNNEISEKSEIFDDQFSVERPDGSNFTLKIRSTKLEDSAMYFCASNPGQRDEQYFGPGTRLTVT.

The chain employs TRBV6-4 and TRBJ2-3; the match to TRBD2 covers 10 bases. The CDR3 loop spans 15 amino acids. The V segment lost 3 bases and the J segment 3 bases; nucleotides outside the gene matches: 3. Germline loops: CDR1 MRHNA, CDR2 SNTAGT. CDR3 residues: CASSEAAGGTDTQYF. In DNA, the CDR3 is TGTGCCAGCAGTGAAGCAGCGGGGGGGACAGATACGCAGTATTTT.

V and J are TRBV7-9 and TRBJ1-1; D unclear. CDR1 is SEHNR and CDR2 is FQNEAQ in the germline V gene (reference sequence). V dropped 1 base and J dropped 4 bases, with 10 bases sitting between them. The CDR3 is 14 residues long. CDR3 DNA: TGTGCCAGCAGCTTAGGGGAGGTCGGCACTGAAGCTTTCTTT. This translates into CASSLGEVGTEAFF.

The V call is TRBV5-1, the J call TRBJ2-5; D might be TRBD1 (5 bases). Germline CDR1 SGHRS, CDR2 YFSETQ. Trimming took 6 bases from V and 5 from J, leaving 17 bases between them. This CDR3 has 14 residues. CDR3 nucleotides: TGCGCCAGCAAGTCCAGGGTTGCGGATGAGACCCAGTACTTC. Protein sequence: CASKSRVADETQYF.

The gene calls are TRBV15 and TRBJ1-4; D call uncertain. Looked up from germline, CDR1 is LNHNV and CDR2 is YYDKDF (reference sequence). The V end was cut by 0 bases, the J end by 4 bases, with 9 bases between. CDR3 size: 15 residues. CDR3 region: CATSRDEGFNEKLFF. CDR3 coding DNA: TGTGCCACCAGCAGAGATGAGGGTTTTAATGAAAAACTGTTTTTT.

This clone was seen only once. The gene calls are TRBV18 and TRBJ1-4; D possibly corresponds to TRBD1 (6 bases). Deletions cut 3 bases from V and 8 bases from J, with 19 bases between. The CDR3 contains 16 residues. The V gene's germline CDR1 is KGHSH and CDR2 LQKENI. CDR3: CASSPPTGIRVEKLFF. CDR3 in DNA: TGTGCCAGCTCACCGCCCACAGGGATACGGGTCGAAAAACTGTTTTTT.

The chain combines TRBV27 with TRBJ1-6, with 9 bases aligning to TRBD1. Germline V CDR1 and CDR2: MNHEY, SMNVEV (reference sequence). This CDR3 is 13 amino acids long. With V trimmed by 8 bases and J by 7 bases, 3 bases remained unmatched. CDR3 sequence (DNA): TGTGCCAGCGGGACAGGGCAAAATTCACCCCTCCACTTT. Protein sequence: CASGTGQNSPLHF.

The chain has TRBV2 and TRBJ1-1, with D perhaps matching TRBD1 (6 bases). There are 13 residues in the CDR3. Germline assignment: CDR1 SNHLY and CDR2 FYNNEI. V lost 5 bases, J lost 1 base, and 8 bases lay in between. CDR3 sequence: CASSYRENTEAFF. CDR3 bases: TGTGCCAGCAGTTACAGGGAGAACACTGAAGCTTTCTTT.

This chain links TRBV9 with TRBJ1-1; D is unresolved. The length of the CDR3 is 14 residues. Germline V lookup: CDR1 SGDLS, CDR2 YYNGEE. Trimming shortened V by 0 bases and J by 4 bases, and 10 bases separated the two germline ends. CDR3 nucleotide sequence: TGTGCCAGCAGCGTAGAATTTCGGGGCACTGAAGCTTTCTTT. Translating it yields CASSVEFRGTEAFF.

This clone showed up just once. The chain carries TRBV19 and TRBJ1-2, with TRBD1 identical over 7 bases. CDR3 length: 16 amino acids. Germline V lookup: CDR1 LNHDA, CDR2 SQIVND (reference sequence). With V trimmed by 5 bases and J by 7 bases, 16 bases remained unmatched. Written as DNA, the CDR3 is TGTGCCAGTAGTGCCCAGACAGGGCAGGGGGTCAGTGGCTACACCTTC. Protein sequence: CASSAQTGQGVSGYTF.

This rearrangement joins TRBV11-2 to TRBJ2-5, with D possibly being TRBD2 (5 bases). V was cut by 3 bases and J by 7 bases, with 12 bases left in between. Germline V gene sequence: CDR1 SGHAT, CDR2 FQNNGV. The CDR3 length is 13 residues. CDR3 region: CASSFEEGRTQYF. The CDR3 DNA reads as TGTGCCAGCAGCTTCGAAGAAGGGAGGACCCAGTACTTC.

The genes are TRBV19 and TRBJ2-3; 8 nucleotides align to TRBD2. The junction had 6 bases not matched to a gene; V was cut back by 1 base and J by 3 bases. The CDR3 loop spans 16 amino acids. CDR1 and CDR2 (germline): LNHDA, SQIVND (reference sequence). The CDR3 DNA reads as TGTGCCAGTAGTATAGGGAGGACTAGCTTTACAGATACGCAGTATTTT. As protein: CASSIGRTSFTDTQYF.

J is TRBJ1-2 and V is TRBV29-1; D call uncertain. The V gene's germline CDR1 is SQVTM and CDR2 ANQGSEA. V lost 4 bases and J lost 2, with 11 bases in between. The CDR3 spans 13 residues. In DNA, the CDR3 is TGCAGCGTTGCCGTTGGTACCAACTATGGCTACACCTTC. It translates to CSVAVGTNYGYTF.

This chain connects TRBV6-6 to TRBJ2-2; D gene ambiguous. The CDR3 covers 13 residues. V lost 4 bases and J 6 bases, leaving 9 bases between the germline ends. The germline CDR1 and CDR2 sequences are MNHNY and SVGAGI (reference sequence). The CDR3 DNA sequence: TGTGCCAGCAGTTTTATGAGGTCCGGGGAGCTGTTTTTT. Encoded protein: CASSFMRSGELFF.

V is TRBV27 and J is TRBJ1-2, with 8 bases fitting TRBD1. J gave up 5 bases and V 5 bases, and 13 bases lay outside the gene matches. Per the germline V gene, CDR1 is MNHEY and CDR2 is SMNVEV (reference sequence). The CDR3 runs 16 residues. The CDR3 spells CASSAAPGGGGYGYTF. CDR3 DNA: TGTGCCAGCAGTGCCGCACCAGGGGGCGGGGGGTATGGCTACACCTTC.